This T cell receptor (beta chain) was profiled in a study of T cell repertoires in ileal Crohn's disease. Study details: All patients had surgery for stricturing (approximately 61%) or penetrating (around 39%) disease. M0 samples are biopsies from inflamed ileum in the resection specimen. Regarding the study as a whole: Compared with non-smokers, active smokers at surgery showed more clonal expansions. Endoscopic recurrence occurred in every patient whose clonality exceeded 26.8%.

With respect to this clone: No antigen is known for it.

Described time point: inflamed ileum from the surgical specimen. Profiled with immunoSEQ multiplex PCR; TCRdb holds only in-frame clones, not every one. The profile shows roughly 13,000 clones, roughly 80% of them singletons. This CDR3 contains 14 residues. Trimming took 4 bases from V and 8 from J; bases not matched to a gene: 5. Germline V lookup: CDR1 LNHDA, CDR2 SQIVND (reference sequence). The receptor comes from an adult with Crohn's disease. Sequences were obtained from ileal tissue. This chain uses TRBV19 with TRBJ2-5, with TRBD2 matching over 12 bases. CDR3 region: CASSTKTSGGTQYF. CDR3 DNA sequence: TGTGCCAGTAGTACCAAGACTAGCGGGGGAACCCAGTACTTC. The variable domain in full, completed from reference TRBV19 and TRBJ2-5, reads DGGITQSPKYLFRKEGQNVTLSCEQNLNHDAMYWYRQDPGQGLRLIYYSQIVNDFQKGDIAEGYSVSREKKESFPLTVTSAQKNPTAFYLCASSTKTSGGTQYFGPGTRLLVL.